Each of the 23 T cell receptor beta chains below was sequenced from the same sample in a study of spatial heterogeneity in lung cancer. Time point specified: sample taken at primary tumor resection. MiXCR, run by TCRdb on the 5' RACE reads, gives a single entry per CDR3 protein. In the table there are 2,500 to 4,000 distinct CDR3 sequences, 9.8% of which are singletons. Sequencing used normal lung tissue next to the tumor, obtained at surgery. These receptors were taken from a male donor with early-stage non-small cell lung cancer.

This clonotype occurred a few times. This chain connects TRBV5-6 to TRBJ1-3; 7 nucleotides line up with TRBD1. Losses at the gene ends were 4 bases for V and 0 bases for J; bases not matched to a gene: 4. This CDR3 region has 15 residues. Looked up from germline, CDR1 is SGHDT and CDR2 is YYEEEE. CDR3 residues: CASSKTGLSGNTIYF. The CDR3 bases are TGTGCCAGCAGCAAGACAGGGCTCTCTGGAAACACCATATATTTT.

A remark on this clonotype: Possible read error: a much larger clone is one base away. The gene calls are TRBV18 and TRBJ2-7; D might be TRBD1 (5 bases). The germline V gene has CDR1 KGHSH and CDR2 LQKENI. The CDR3 is 14 amino acids. The CDR3 here is CASSKATDDYELYF. The CDR3 nucleotides read TGTGCCAGCTCAAAGGCGACAGACGATTACGAGCTGTACTTC.

This clonotype is medium-sized by share. The CDR3 sequence is CASSARQEGGLAEAFF. The CDR3 DNA is TGTGCCAGCAGCGCCCGACAGGAAGGGGGCTTGGCTGAAGCTTTCTTT. V and J are TRBV21-1 and TRBJ1-1; TRBD1, the D gene given by the table, was not confirmed from the DNA. TRBV21-1 is described as a pseudogene. The CDR3 length is 16 residues.

This clonotype was seen repeatedly, ten times or more. This chain links TRBV6-5 with TRBJ1-3; tentatively, D is TRBD1 (6 bases). V lost 6 bases to trimming and J lost 6 bases, with 15 bases between them. The CDR3 totals 14 residues. CDR1 and CDR2 from the germline V gene are MNHEY and SVGAGI. This CDR3 is CASRQTGWENTIYF. The CDR3 nucleotides are TGTGCCAGCAGACAGACAGGCTGGGAAAACACCATATATTTT.

By frequency in the sample, this clonotype is medium-sized. V is TRBV6-6 and J is TRBJ1-1, with D hard to call. The CDR3 has 12 residues. V dropped 7 bases and J dropped 0 bases, with 6 bases sitting between them. Germline CDR1 and CDR2: MNHNY and SVGAGI (reference sequence). Written as DNA, the CDR3 is TGTGCCAGCAATATACTGAACACTGAAGCTTTCTTT. It specifies CASNILNTEAFF.

This clonotype is deemed medium-sized (0.01 to 0.1%). The chain carries TRBV7-9 and TRBJ1-1; D gene uncertain. Germline CDR1 SEHNR, CDR2 FQNEAQ (reference sequence). The CDR3 totals 11 residues. Trimming removed 9 bases from V and 5 bases from J, with 10 bases in between. CDR3 bases: TGTGCCAGTCAAGGGCGGACTGAAGCTTTCTTT. Protein: CASQGRTEAFF.

By sample share, this clonotype is medium-sized. This chain connects TRBV14 to TRBJ2-2; D unclear. The ends were cut back, 1 base at V and 1 base at J, with 4 bases in the middle. The CDR3 has 14 amino acids. Germline V CDR1 and CDR2: SGHDN, FVKESK. CDR3 protein: CASSQVRNTGELFF. The DNA for the CDR3 is TGTGCCAGCAGCCAAGTGAGGAACACCGGGGAGCTGTTTTTT.

By frequency in the sample, this clonotype is medium-sized (0.01 to 0.1%). The J gene is TRBJ2-7, the V gene TRBV6-5; D assignment may be TRBD1 or TRBD2 (6 bases each). Trimming removed 5 bases at V and 3 bases at J, with 14 bases between. CDR1 and CDR2 from the germline V gene are MNHEY and SVGAGI. The CDR3 is 14 amino acids. This CDR3 is CASSPSGGGYEQYF. The CDR3 nucleotides read TGTGCCAGCAGTCCATCAGGAGGGGGCTACGAGCAGTACTTC.

This clonotype counts as medium-sized. The chain couples TRBV12-3 or TRBV12-4 to TRBJ1-3; 8 bases agree with TRBD1. With V trimmed by 3 bases and J by 0 bases, 10 bases remained unmatched. The CDR3 is 18 amino acids. CDR3: CASSFRADRANSGNTIYF. The DNA of the CDR3 is TGTGCCAGCAGTTTTAGGGCGGACAGGGCTAACTCTGGAAACACCATATATTTT.

By proportion, this clonotype is medium-sized. CDR3 in DNA: TGTGCCAGCAGTTTATACAGGGTTCGGAATCAGCCCCAGCATTTT. Its translation: CASSLYRVRNQPQHF. This chain uses TRBV28 with TRBJ1-5; TRBD1 might be the D (6 bases). The CDR3 consists of 15 residues. Trimming removed 1 base at V and 4 bases at J, with 11 bases between. Germline CDR1 and CDR2: MDHEN and SYDVKM.

In its sample, this clonotype was seen a few times. The genes are TRBV9 and TRBJ2-7; D uncertain. CDR3 size: 13 residues. V shed 7 bases and J shed 3 bases, with 14 bases lying between them. Germline lookup yields CDR1 SGDLS and CDR2 YYNGEE. The CDR3 loop reads CASSSDPHYEQYF. CDR3 nucleotide sequence: TGTGCCAGCTCTTCCGATCCGCACTACGAGCAGTACTTC.

This clonotype is classed as medium-sized. This chain links TRBV19 with TRBJ2-5; D not certain. Trimming left V 6 bases short and J 5 bases short, with 13 bases between. This CDR3 contains 13 residues. Per germline, CDR1 LNHDA and CDR2 SQIVND (reference sequence). The CDR3 spells CASSHPPRETQYF. The DNA for the CDR3 is TGTGCCAGTAGCCACCCGCCCCGGGAGACCCAGTACTTC.

This clonotype is classed as medium-sized. V and J are TRBV19 and TRBJ1-2; D may be TRBD1 (6 bases). The germline V gene encodes CDR1 LNHDA and CDR2 SQIVND (reference sequence). The CDR3 has 14 amino acids. Between the trimmed V and J ends, which lost 5 bases and 4 bases, there was a span of 14 bases. This CDR3 is CASSPPGQTYGYTF. DNA for the CDR3: TGTGCCAGTAGTCCGCCAGGACAGACCTATGGCTACACCTTC.

In its sample, this clonotype ranks as medium-sized. The genes are TRBV28 and TRBJ1-2; TRBD1 agrees at 7 bases. J lost 0 bases, V lost 6 bases, and 19 bases had no gene match. CDR3 length: 19 residues. The germline V gene encodes CDR1 MDHEN and CDR2 SYDVKM. CDR3 nucleotide sequence: TGTGCCAGCAGGGGAGGGGGCTCCGACAGTGGCCCTACTAACTATGGCTACACCTTC. The encoded protein is CASRGGGSDSGPTNYGYTF.

This clonotype turned up a few times. The chain has TRBV27 and TRBJ2-3; unclear D gene. The CDR3 length is 13 residues. Trimming took 7 bases from V and 1 from J, leaving 9 bases between them. In germline, CDR1 is MNHEY, CDR2 SMNVEV (reference sequence). The CDR3 DNA follows: TGTGCCAGCAAGAGGCTGGGCACAGATACGCAGTATTTT. It is translated as CASKRLGTDTQYF.

This clonotype is medium-sized by share. The chain couples TRBV18 to TRBJ2-3; TRBD2 matches at 11 bases. Trimming cost V 1 base and J 1 base; bases outside gene matches: 13. This CDR3 is 20 amino acids long. Looked up from germline, CDR1 is KGHSH and CDR2 is LQKENI. CDR3 in amino acids: CASSPRGARGLAVRTDTQYF. The CDR3 nucleotides are TGTGCCAGCTCACCACGAGGAGCCCGGGGACTAGCGGTGCGCACAGATACGCAGTATTTT.

This clonotype is classed as medium-sized. The V call is TRBV6-2 or TRBV6-3, the J call TRBJ2-3; 9 nucleotides line up with TRBD2. With V trimmed by 6 bases and J by 2 bases, 12 bases remained unmatched. Per the germline V gene, CDR1 is MNHEY and CDR2 is SVGEGT. This CDR3 is 17 amino acids long. The CDR3 here is CASSPQWPSGATDTQYF. The CDR3 bases are TGTGCCAGCAGCCCCCAATGGCCTAGCGGGGCCACAGATACGCAGTATTTT.

By share, this clonotype counts as medium-sized. V usage is TRBV7-9 and J usage is TRBJ2-3; 7 bases align to TRBD1. The CDR3 is 14 amino acids. Germline loops: CDR1 SEHNR, CDR2 FQNEAQ (reference sequence). J lost 5 bases, V lost 2 bases, and 4 bases had no gene match. CDR3 in amino acids: CASSLRQGEDTQYF. CDR3 sequence (DNA): TGTGCCAGCAGCTTAAGACAGGGAGAAGATACGCAGTATTTT. The whole variable domain, filled in from reference TRBV7-9 and TRBJ2-3, reads DTGVSQNPRHKITKRGQNVTFRCDPISEHNRLYWYRQTLGQGPEFLTYFQNEAQLEKSRLLSDRFSAERPKGSFSTLEIQRTEQGDSAMYLCASSLRQGEDTQYFGPGTRLTVL.

This clonotype qualifies as medium-sized. The chain joins TRBV30 to TRBJ2-6, with 10 positions matching TRBD1. This CDR3 has 16 residues. Germline V gene sequence: CDR1 GTSNPN, CDR2 SVGIG (reference sequence). The V and J ends lost 1 base and 0 bases, in that order; junction bases with no gene match: 0. CDR3 loop: CAWSGTGGSGANVLTF. Here the CDR3 DNA reads TGTGCCTGGAGTGGGACAGGGGGCTCTGGGGCCAACGTCCTGACTTTC.

This clonotype was picked up many times. This rearrangement joins TRBV30 to TRBJ1-6; D is undetermined. The CDR3 has 14 residues. The germline V gene has CDR1 GTSNPN and CDR2 SVGIG (reference sequence). Trimming removed 4 bases at V and 7 bases at J, with 14 bases between. The CDR3 DNA sequence: TGTGCCTGGACTGTGTCCACCAAAAATTCACCCCTCCACTTT. Its translation: CAWTVSTKNSPLHF.

By share of the sample, this clonotype is medium-sized. The chain carries TRBV29-1 and TRBJ2-3; 7 positions match TRBD1. Germline assignment: CDR1 SQVTM and CDR2 ANQGSEA. The length of the CDR3 is 14 residues. J was trimmed by 3 bases and V by 2 bases; bases with no gene match: 5. The DNA for the CDR3 is TGCAGCGTTGAAACCCGACAGGGAACAGATACGCAGTATTTT. Amino acid sequence: CSVETRQGTDTQYF.

This clonotype is labeled as medium-sized. The V call is TRBV7-9, the J call TRBJ1-3; perhaps TRBD1 as D (5 bases). There are 17 residues in the CDR3. Germline V gene data show CDR1 as SEHNR and CDR2 as FQNEAQ (reference sequence). The V end was cut by 0 bases, the J end by 0 bases, with 12 bases between. CDR3 DNA: TGTGCCAGCAGCTTAGCCACCTCAGGGAACTCTGGAAACACCATATATTTT. It translates to CASSLATSGNSGNTIYF.

This clonotype qualifies as medium-sized. The CDR3 is CASRGQLHTEAFF. The CDR3 DNA is TGTGCCAGCAGGGGACAGCTACACACTGAAGCTTTCTTT. The rearrangement uses TRBV6-5 and TRBJ1-1; 7 nucleotides match TRBD1. The J segment lost 3 bases and the V segment lost 6 bases, leaving 4 bases of the junction unmatched. The germline V gene encodes CDR1 MNHEY and CDR2 SVGAGI. The CDR3 is made up of 13 amino acids.